This T cell receptor (beta chain) is from a study of CDR3 diversity in severe acne. MiXCR, applied by TCRdb to the PCR reads, yields one record per CDR3 protein. The repertoire holds approximately 77,000 distinct CDR3 sequences, with around 47% as singletons. The CDR3 runs to 14 residues. Germline CDR1 and CDR2: SGDLS and YYNGEE. Notes on this clonotype: A much larger clone sits a single nucleotide away, making a read error possible.

The specimen sequenced was blood. This clonotype was obtained from a male donor with severe acne vulgaris. V and J are TRBV9 and TRBJ1-1; D is unresolved. The CDR3 nucleotides are TGTGCCAGCAGCGTGGTTCGAGAGAACACTGAAGCTCTCTTT. Protein sequence: CASSVVRENTEALF.